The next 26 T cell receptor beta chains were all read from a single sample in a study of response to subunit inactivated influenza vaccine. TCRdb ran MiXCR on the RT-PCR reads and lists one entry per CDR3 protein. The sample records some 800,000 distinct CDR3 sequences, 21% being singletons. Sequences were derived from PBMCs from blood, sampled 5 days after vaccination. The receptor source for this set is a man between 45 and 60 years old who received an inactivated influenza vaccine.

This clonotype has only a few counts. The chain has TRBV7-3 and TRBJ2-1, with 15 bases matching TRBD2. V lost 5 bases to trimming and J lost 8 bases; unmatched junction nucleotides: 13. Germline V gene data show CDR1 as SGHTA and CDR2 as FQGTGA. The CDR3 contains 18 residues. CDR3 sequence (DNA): TGTGCCAGCAGCCCAGGACTAGCGGGAGGGCACCACATCGATGAGCAGTTCTTC. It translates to CASSPGLAGGHHIDEQFF. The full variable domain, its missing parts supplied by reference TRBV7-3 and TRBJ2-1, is GAGVSQTPSNKVTEKGKYVELRCDPISGHTALYWYRQSLGQGPEFLIYFQGTGAADDSGLPNDRFFAVRPEGSVSTLKIQRTERGDSAVYLCASSPGLAGGHHIDEQFFGPGTRLTVL.

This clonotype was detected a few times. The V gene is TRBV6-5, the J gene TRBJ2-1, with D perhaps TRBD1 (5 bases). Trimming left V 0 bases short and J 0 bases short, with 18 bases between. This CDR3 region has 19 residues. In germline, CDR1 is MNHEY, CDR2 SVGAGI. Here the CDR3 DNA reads TGTGCCAGCAGTTACTCTCCCAGACAGCAATTCGTCTCCTACAATGAGCAGTTCTTC. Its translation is CASSYSPRQQFVSYNEQFF.

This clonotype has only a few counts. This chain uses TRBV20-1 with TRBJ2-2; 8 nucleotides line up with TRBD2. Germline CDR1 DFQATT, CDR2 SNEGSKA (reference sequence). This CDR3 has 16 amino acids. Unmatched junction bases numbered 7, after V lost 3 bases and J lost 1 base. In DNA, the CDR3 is TGCAGTGCTAGTTCCCTAGCGGGCAAGAACACCGGGGAGCTGTTTTTT. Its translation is CSASSLAGKNTGELFF.

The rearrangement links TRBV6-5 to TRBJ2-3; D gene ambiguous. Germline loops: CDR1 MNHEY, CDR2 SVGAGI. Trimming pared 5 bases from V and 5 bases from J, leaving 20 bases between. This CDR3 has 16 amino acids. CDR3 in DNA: TGTGCCAGCAGTACCTCGGGCAGGCTTGTAAAAGATACGCAGTATTTT. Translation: CASSTSGRLVKDTQYF.

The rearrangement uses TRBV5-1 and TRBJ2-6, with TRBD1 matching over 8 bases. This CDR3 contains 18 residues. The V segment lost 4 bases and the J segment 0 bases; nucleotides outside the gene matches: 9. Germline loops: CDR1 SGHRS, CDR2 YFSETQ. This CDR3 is CASSVAPGGNSGANVLTF. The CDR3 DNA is TGCGCCAGCAGCGTCGCCCCAGGGGGCAACTCTGGGGCCAACGTCCTGACTTTC.

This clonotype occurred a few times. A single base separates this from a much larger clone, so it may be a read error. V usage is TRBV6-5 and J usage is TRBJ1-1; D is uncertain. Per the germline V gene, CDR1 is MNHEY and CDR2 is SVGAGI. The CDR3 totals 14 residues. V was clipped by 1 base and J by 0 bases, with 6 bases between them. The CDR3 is CASSYWRMNTEAFF. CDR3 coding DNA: TGTGCCAGCAGTTACTGGAGGATGAACACTGAAGCTTTCTTT.

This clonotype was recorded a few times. The CDR3 DNA is TGTGCCAGCAGTTACTCGTATAAGGGAGGGGGTTCCTACAATGAGCAGTTCTTC. It translates to CASSYSYKGGGSYNEQFF. This chain links TRBV6-5 with TRBJ2-1; tentatively, D is TRBD2 (7 bases). Per germline, CDR1 MNHEY and CDR2 SVGAGI. The V gene lost 0 bases and the J gene lost 1 base, with 16 bases spanning the gap. This CDR3 has 18 amino acids.

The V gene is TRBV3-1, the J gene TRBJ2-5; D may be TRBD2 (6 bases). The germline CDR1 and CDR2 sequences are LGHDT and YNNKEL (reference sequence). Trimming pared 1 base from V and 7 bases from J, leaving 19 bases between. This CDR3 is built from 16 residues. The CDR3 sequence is CASSQGYAGRIRTQYF. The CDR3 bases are TGTGCCAGCAGCCAAGGTTACGCGGGGAGGATTAGGACCCAGTACTTC.

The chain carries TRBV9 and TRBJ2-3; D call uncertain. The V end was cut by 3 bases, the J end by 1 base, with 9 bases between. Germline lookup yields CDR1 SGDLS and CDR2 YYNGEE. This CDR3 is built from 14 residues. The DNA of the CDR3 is TGTGCCAGCAGCGCAAAAGCCCGCACAGATACGCAGTATTTT. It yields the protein CASSAKARTDTQYF.

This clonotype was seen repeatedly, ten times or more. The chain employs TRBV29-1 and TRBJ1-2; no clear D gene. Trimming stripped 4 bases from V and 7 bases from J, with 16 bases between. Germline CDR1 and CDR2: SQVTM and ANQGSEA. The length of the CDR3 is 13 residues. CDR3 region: CSVGLARRAGYTF. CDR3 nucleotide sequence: TGCAGCGTTGGTTTGGCGAGACGAGCTGGCTACACCTTC.

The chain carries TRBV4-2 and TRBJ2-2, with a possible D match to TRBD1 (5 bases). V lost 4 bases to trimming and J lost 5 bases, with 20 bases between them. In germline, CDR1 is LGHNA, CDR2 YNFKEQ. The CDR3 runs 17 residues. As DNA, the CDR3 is TGTGCCAGCAGCCCCGAGACAGTCCTGATGACTACCGGGGAGCTGTTTTTT. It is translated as CASSPETVLMTTGELFF.

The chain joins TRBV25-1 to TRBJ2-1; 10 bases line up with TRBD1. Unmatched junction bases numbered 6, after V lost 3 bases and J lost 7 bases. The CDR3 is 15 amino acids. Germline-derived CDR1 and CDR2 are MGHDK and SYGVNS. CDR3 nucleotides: TGTGCCAGCAGTGACCCGGGACAGGGGATGAATGAGCAGTTCTTC. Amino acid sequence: CASSDPGQGMNEQFF.

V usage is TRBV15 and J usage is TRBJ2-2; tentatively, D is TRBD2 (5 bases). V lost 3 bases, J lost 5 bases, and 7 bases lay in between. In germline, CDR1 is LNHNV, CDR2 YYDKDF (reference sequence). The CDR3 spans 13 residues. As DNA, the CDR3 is TGTGCCACCAGCAGTCGAGGGACCGGGGAGCTGTTTTTT. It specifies CATSSRGTGELFF.

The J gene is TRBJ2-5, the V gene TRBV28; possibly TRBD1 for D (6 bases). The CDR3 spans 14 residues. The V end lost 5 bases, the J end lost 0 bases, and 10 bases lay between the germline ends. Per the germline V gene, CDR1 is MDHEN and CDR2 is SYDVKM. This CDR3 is CASSQRDNQETQYF. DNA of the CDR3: TGTGCCAGCAGTCAACGGGACAACCAAGAGACCCAGTACTTC.

The CDR3 sequence is CASSDVLNTEAFF. CDR3 nucleotide sequence: TGCGCCAGCAGCGACGTCCTGAACACTGAAGCTTTCTTT. The V and J genes are TRBV5-1 and TRBJ1-1; D is unresolved. V was pared by 4 bases and J by 0 bases, with 7 bases between. Germline lookup yields CDR1 SGHRS and CDR2 YFSETQ. This CDR3 has 13 amino acids.

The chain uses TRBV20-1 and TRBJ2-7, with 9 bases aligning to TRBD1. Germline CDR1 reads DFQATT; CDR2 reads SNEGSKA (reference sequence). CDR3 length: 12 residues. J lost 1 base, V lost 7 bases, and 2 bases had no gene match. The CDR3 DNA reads TGCAGTGTGGACAGGGGATCCTACGAGCAGTACTTC. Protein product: CSVDRGSYEQYF.

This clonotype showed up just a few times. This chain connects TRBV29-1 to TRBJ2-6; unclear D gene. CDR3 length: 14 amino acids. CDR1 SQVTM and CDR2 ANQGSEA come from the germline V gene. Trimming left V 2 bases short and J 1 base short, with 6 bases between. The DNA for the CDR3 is TGCAGCGTTGAAATGGCTTCTGGGGCCAACGTCCTGACTTTC. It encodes CSVEMASGANVLTF.

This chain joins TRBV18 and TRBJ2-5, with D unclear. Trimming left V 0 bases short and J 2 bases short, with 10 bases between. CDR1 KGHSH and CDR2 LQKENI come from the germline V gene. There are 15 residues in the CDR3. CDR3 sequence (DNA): TGTGCCAGCTCACCACCGGATACGGCACAAGAGACCCAGTACTTC. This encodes CASSPPDTAQETQYF.

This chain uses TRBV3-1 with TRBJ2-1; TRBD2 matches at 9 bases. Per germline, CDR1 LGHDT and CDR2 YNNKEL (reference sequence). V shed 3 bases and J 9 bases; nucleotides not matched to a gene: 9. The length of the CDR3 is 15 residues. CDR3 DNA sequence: TGTGCCAGCAGCCAGACCGGGACTAGCTTCCCTGAGCAGTTCTTC. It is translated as CASSQTGTSFPEQFF.

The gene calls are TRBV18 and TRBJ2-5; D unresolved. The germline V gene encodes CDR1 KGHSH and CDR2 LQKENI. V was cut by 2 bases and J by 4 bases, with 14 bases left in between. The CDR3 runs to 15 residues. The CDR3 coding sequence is TGTGCCAGCTCACCATACAGCTCCCGGGTAGAGACCCAGTACTTC. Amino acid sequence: CASSPYSSRVETQYF.

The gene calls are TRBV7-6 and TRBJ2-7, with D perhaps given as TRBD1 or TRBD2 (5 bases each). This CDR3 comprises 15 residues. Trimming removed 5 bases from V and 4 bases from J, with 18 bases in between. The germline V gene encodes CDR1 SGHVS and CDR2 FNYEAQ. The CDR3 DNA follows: TGTGCCAGCAGCCTACGGGACGGTGGGTCATACGAGCAGTACTTC. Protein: CASSLRDGGSYEQYF.

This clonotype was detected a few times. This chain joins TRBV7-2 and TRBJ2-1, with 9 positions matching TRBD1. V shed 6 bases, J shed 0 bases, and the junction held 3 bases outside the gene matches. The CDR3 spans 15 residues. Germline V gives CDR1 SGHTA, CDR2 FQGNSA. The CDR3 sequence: CASRDRGNSYNEQFF. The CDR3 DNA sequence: TGTGCCAGCAGGGACAGGGGAAACTCCTACAATGAGCAGTTCTTC. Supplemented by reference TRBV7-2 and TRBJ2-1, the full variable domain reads GAGVSQSPSNKVTEKGKDVELRCDPISGHTALYWYRQSLGQGLEFLIYFQGNSAPDKSGLPSDRFSAERTGGSVSTLTIQRTQQEDSAVYLCASRDRGNSYNEQFFGPGTRLTVL.

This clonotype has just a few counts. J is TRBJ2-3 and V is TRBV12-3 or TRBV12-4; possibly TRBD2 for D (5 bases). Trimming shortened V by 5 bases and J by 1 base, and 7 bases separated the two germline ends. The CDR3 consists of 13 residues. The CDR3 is CASSISGTDTQYF. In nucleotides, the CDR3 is TGTGCCAGCAGTATTAGCGGCACAGATACGCAGTATTTT.

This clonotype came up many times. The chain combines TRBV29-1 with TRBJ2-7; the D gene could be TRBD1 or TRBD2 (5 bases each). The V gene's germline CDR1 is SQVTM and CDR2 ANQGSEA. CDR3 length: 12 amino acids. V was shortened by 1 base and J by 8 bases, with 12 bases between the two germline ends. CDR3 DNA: TGCAGCGTTGAAGGGGACCGACTGAAGCAGTACTTC. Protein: CSVEGDRLKQYF.

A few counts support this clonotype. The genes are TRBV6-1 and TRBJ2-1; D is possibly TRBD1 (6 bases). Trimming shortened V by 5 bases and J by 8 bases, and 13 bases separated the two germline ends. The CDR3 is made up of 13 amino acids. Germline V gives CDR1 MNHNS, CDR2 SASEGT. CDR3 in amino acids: CASSQRTVYEQFF. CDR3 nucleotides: TGTGCCAGCAGTCAAAGGACAGTTTATGAGCAGTTCTTC.

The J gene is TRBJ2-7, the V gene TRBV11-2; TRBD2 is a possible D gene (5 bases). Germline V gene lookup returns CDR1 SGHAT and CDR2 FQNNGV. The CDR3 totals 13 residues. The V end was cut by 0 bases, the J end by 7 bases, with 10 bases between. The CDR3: CASSLERVGEQYF. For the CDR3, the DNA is TGTGCCAGCAGCTTAGAGCGGGTTGGGGAGCAGTACTTC.